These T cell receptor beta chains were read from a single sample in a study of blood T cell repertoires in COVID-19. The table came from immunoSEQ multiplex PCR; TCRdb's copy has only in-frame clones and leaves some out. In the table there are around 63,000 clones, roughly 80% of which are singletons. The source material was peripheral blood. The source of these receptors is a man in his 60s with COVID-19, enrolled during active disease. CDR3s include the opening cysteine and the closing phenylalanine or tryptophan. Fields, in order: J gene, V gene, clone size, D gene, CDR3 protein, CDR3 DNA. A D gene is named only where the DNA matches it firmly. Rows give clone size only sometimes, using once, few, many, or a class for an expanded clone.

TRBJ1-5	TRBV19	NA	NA	CASSIGGGGQPQHF	TGTGCCAGTAGTATAGGTGGGGGAGGGCAGCCCCAGCATTTT
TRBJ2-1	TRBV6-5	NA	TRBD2	CASSYSRLASTNEQFF	TGTGCCAGCAGTTACTCCCGACTAGCGTCTACCAATGAGCAGTTCTTC
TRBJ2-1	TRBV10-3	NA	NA	CASPLRTGTYEQFF	TGTGCCAGCCCGCTTCGAACGGGGACTTATGAGCAGTTCTTC
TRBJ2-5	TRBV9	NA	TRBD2	CASSEGLANQETQYF	TGTGCCAGCAGTGAGGGACTAGCTAACCAAGAGACCCAGTACTTC
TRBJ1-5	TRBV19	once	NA	CASSTAVNQPQHF	TGTGCCAGTAGTACAGCGGTCAATCAGCCCCAGCATTTT
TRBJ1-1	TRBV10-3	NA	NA	CAISGGGVTEAFF	TGTGCCATCAGTGGGGGGGGAGTCACTGAAGCTTTCTTT
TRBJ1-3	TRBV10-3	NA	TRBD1	CATTGTGDSGNTIYF	TGTGCCACCACCGGGACAGGAGACTCTGGAAACACCATATATTTT
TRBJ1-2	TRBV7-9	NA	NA	CASSPQGVDGYTF	TGTGCCAGCAGCCCACAGGGAGTAGACGGCTACACCTTC
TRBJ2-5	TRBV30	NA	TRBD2	CALVRLAGEAQYF	TGTGCCTTGGTACGGCTAGCGGGTGAGGCCCAGTACTTC
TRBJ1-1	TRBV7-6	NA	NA	CASSPTRGNTEAFF	TGTGCCAGCAGCCCTACTCGGGGGAACACTGAAGCTTTCTTT
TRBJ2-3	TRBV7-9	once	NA	CASSRVRTALDTQYF	TGTGCCAGCAGCCGGGTACGGACTGCATTAGATACGCAGTATTTT
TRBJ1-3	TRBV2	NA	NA	CASSPPLSGNTIYF	TGTGCCAGCAGTCCCCCCCTCTCTGGAAACACCATATATTTT
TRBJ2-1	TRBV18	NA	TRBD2	CASPISGRAGDNEQFF	TGTGCCAGCCCAATTAGCGGGAGGGCCGGGGACAATGAGCAGTTCTTC
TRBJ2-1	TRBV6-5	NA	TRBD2	CASSYAGGPFEQFF	TGTGCCAGCAGTTACGCGGGAGGGCCGTTTGAGCAGTTCTTC
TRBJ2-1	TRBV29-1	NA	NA	CSVGPGQGNEQFF	TGCAGCGTGGGGCCTGGACAAGGAAATGAGCAGTTCTTC
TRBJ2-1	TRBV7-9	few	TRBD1	CASSFDRGRGNEQFF	TGTGCCAGCAGCTTCGACAGGGGAAGAGGCAATGAGCAGTTCTTC
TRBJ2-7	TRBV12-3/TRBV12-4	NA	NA	CASSLWTGWEQYF	TGTGCCAGCAGTTTGTGGACGGGGTGGGAGCAGTACTTC
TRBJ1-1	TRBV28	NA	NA	CASVVDRSNTEAFF	TGTGCCAGCGTTGTGGACAGATCAAACACTGAAGCTTTCTTT
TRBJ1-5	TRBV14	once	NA	CASSQEAGFSNQPQHF	TGTGCCAGCAGCCAAGAAGCGGGGTTTAGCAATCAGCCCCAGCATTTT
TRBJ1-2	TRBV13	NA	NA	CASSLEGTITVYGYTF	TGTGCCAGCAGCTTAGAGGGGACAATAACAGTCTATGGCTACACCTTC
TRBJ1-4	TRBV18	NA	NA	CASSPPVQSSNEKLFF	TGTGCCAGCTCACCACCGGTACAGTCGTCTAATGAAAAACTGTTTTTT
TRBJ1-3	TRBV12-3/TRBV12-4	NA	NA	CASSQTGLDTIYF	TGTGCCAGCAGTCAGACAGGTTTAGACACCATATATTTT
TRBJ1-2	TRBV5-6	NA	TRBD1	CASSLRTGMHRDYGYTF	TGTGCCAGCAGCTTAAGGACAGGGATGCATCGGGACTATGGCTACACCTTC
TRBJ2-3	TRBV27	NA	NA	CASGWGQRQYF	TGTGCCAGCGGATGGGGACAAAGGCAGTATTTT
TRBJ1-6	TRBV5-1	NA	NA	CASNIGLPGMASPLHF	TGCGCCAGCAACATTGGACTACCAGGGATGGCTTCACCCCTCCACTTT
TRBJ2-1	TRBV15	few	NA	CATSSVTFGLDNEQFF	TGTGCCACCAGCAGTGTAACGTTTGGTCTAGACAATGAGCAGTTCTTC
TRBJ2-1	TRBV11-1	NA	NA	CASSFGGSSYNEQFF	TGTGCCAGCAGCTTCGGCGGTAGCTCCTACAATGAGCAGTTCTTC
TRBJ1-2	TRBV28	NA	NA	CASSSVDTYGYTF	TGTGCCAGCAGTTCCGTGGACACCTATGGCTACACCTTC
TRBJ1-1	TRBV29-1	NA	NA	CSVGSWGGKNTEAFF	TGCAGCGTTGGTAGTTGGGGGGGAAAGAACACTGAAGCTTTCTTT
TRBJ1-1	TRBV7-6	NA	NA	CASSLNAGVNTEAFF	TGTGCCAGCAGCTTAAACGCAGGGGTTAACACTGAAGCTTTCTTT
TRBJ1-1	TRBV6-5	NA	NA	CASSYWGQNTEAFF	TGTGCCAGCAGTTATTGGGGCCAGAACACTGAAGCTTTCTTT
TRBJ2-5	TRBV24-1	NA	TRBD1	CATSDYRDSYQETQYF	TGTGCCACCAGTGATTACCGGGACAGCTACCAAGAGACCCAGTACTTC
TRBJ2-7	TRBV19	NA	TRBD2	CASSTTSGTGFHEQYF	TGTGCCAGTAGTACTACTAGCGGGACGGGATTCCACGAGCAGTACTTC
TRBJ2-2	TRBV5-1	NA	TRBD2	CASSGAAGETGELFF	TGCGCCAGCAGCGGGGCAGCGGGGGAGACCGGGGAGCTGTTTTTT
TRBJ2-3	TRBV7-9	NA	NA	CASSFPPPGRTDTQYF	TGTGCCAGCAGCTTCCCACCTCCAGGGCGCACAGATACGCAGTATTTT
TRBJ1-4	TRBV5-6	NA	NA	CASSVGSRANEKLFF	TGTGCCAGCAGCGTCGGTTCGAGGGCTAATGAAAAACTGTTTTTT
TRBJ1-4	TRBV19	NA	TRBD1	CASSSLGTVATNEKLFF	TGTGCCAGTAGCTCATTGGGGACAGTTGCAACTAATGAAAAACTGTTTTTT
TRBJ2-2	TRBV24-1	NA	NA	CATSDSTVWNTGELFF	TGTGCCACCAGTGATTCGACAGTCTGGAACACCGGGGAGCTGTTTTTT
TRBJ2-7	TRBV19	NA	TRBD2	CASSIWTSRTYEQYF	TGTGCCAGTAGTATTTGGACTAGCAGAACCTACGAGCAGTACTTC
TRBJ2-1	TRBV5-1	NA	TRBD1	CASSPSPGTGGASEQFF	TGCGCCAGCAGCCCCAGCCCCGGGACAGGGGGCGCTAGTGAGCAGTTCTTC
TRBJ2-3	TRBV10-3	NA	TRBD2	CAPQGSGRVWVTDTQYF	TGTGCCCCCCAGGGTAGCGGGAGGGTATGGGTCACAGATACGCAGTATTTT
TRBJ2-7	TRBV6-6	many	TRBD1	CASSPRQGAAYEQYF	TGTGCCAGCAGCCCCCGACAGGGGGCGGCCTACGAGCAGTACTTC
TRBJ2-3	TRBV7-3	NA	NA	CASSLGSGHTDTQYF	TGTGCCAGCAGCTTAGGGTCGGGACACACAGATACGCAGTATTTT
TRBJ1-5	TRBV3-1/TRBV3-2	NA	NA	CASSQARDILPQHF	TGTGCCAGCAGCCAAGCGAGGGACATCCTGCCCCAGCATTTT
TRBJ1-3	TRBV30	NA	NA	CAWPVGNTIYF	TGTGCCTGGCCCGTTGGAAACACCATATATTTT
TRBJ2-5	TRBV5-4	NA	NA	CASSLALRLQETQYF	TGTGCCAGCAGCTTGGCTCTGCGACTCCAAGAGACCCAGTACTTC
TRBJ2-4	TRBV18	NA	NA	CASCPQGAKNIQYF	TGTGCCAGCTGCCCCCAGGGTGCCAAAAACATTCAGTACTTC
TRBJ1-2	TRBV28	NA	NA	CASSTEGYFGDGYTF	TGTGCCAGCAGTACAGAGGGCTACTTCGGGGATGGCTACACCTTC
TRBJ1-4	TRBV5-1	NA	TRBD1	CASSPGQGIATNEKLFF	TGCGCCAGCAGCCCGGGACAGGGGATTGCAACTAATGAAAAACTGTTTTTT
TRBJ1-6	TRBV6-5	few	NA	CASSYSAGTNSPLHF	TGTGCCAGCAGTTACTCGGCAGGAACGAATTCACCCCTCCACTTT
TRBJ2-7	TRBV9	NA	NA	CASSVDPTRPYGQYF	TGTGCCAGCAGCGTCGATCCGACTCGGCCCTACGGGCAGTACTTC
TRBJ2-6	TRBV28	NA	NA	CATQAGGPSGANVLTF	TGTGCCACTCAGGCAGGGGGGCCGTCTGGGGCCAACGTCCTGACTTTC
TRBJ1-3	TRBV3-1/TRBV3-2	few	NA	CASSQDSSSSGNTIYF	TGTGCCAGCAGCCAAGACAGTTCAAGCTCTGGAAACACCATATATTTT
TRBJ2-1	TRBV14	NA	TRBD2	CASSQEISGKVEQFF	TGTGCCAGCAGCCAAGAGATTAGCGGGAAGGTTGAGCAGTTCTTC
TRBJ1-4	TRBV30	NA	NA	CAWSVRGSTNEKLFF	TGTGCCTGGAGTGTAAGGGGTTCAACTAATGAAAAACTGTTTTTT
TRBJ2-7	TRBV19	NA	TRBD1	CASSIDRGDEQYF	TGTGCCAGTAGTATCGACAGGGGTGACGAGCAGTACTTC
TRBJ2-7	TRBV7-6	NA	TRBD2	CASSAPGTSSIGQYF	TGTGCCAGCAGCGCACCCGGGACTAGCTCGATAGGGCAGTACTTC
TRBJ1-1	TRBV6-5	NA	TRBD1	CASSRTGNTEAFF	TGTGCCAGCAGTAGGACAGGGAACACTGAAGCTTTCTTT
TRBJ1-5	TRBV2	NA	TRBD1	CASSYRGLTSNQPQHF	TGTGCCAGCAGTTACAGGGGCCTAACTAGCAATCAGCCCCAGCATTTT
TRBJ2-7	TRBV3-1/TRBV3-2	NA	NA	CASSHDFYEQYF	TGTGCCAGCAGCCATGACTTCTACGAGCAGTACTTC